A selection of T cell receptor beta chains follows, all from one sample in a study of shared clonotypes between healthy human individuals. TCRdb keeps only in-frame clones here, not all; method: immunoSEQ multiplex PCR. The sample lists approximately 350,000 clones, about 96% occurring once. Sequencing was performed on memory CD8+ T cells sorted from blood. The source is a man aged 25-40 years in good health. Each CDR3 is given with its conserved first and last residue. The order of the fields is V gene, clone size, D gene, J gene, CDR3 DNA, CDR3 protein. D genes are given only for firm matches. Expanded clones are given a class, and other clones once, few, many or no size at all.

v_call: TRBV6-1; clone_size: once; d_call: TRBD2; j_call: TRBJ2-5; cdr3_nt: TGTGCCAGCAGAGATGGGACTAGCGGCAAAGAGACCCAGTACTTC; cdr3_aa: CASRDGTSGKETQYF
v_call: TRBV2; clone_size: -; d_call: -; j_call: TRBJ2-7; cdr3_nt: TGTGCCAGCAGGGCCGGGACAACCATGTACGACGAGCAGTACTTC; cdr3_aa: CASRAGTTMYDEQYF
v_call: TRBV19; clone_size: -; d_call: -; j_call: TRBJ2-6; cdr3_nt: TGTGCCAGTAGTACCCATGTGTACCCCCTTTCTGGGGCCAACGTCCTGACTTTC; cdr3_aa: CASSTHVYPLSGANVLTF
v_call: TRBV30; clone_size: -; d_call: TRBD2; j_call: TRBJ2-7; cdr3_nt: TGTGCCTGGGCCGGGACTAGCGGGACACGCCCCTACGAGCAGTACTTC; cdr3_aa: CAWAGTSGTRPYEQYF
v_call: TRBV27; clone_size: -; d_call: -; j_call: TRBJ2-1; cdr3_nt: TGTGCCAGCAGTAACAAAGACGCGTCCAATGAGCAGTTCTTC; cdr3_aa: CASSNKDASNEQFF
v_call: TRBV20-1; clone_size: -; d_call: -; j_call: TRBJ1-2; cdr3_nt: TGCAGCGTTAGAGCAACCTATGGCTACACCTTC; cdr3_aa: CSVRATYGYTF
v_call: TRBV9; clone_size: -; d_call: -; j_call: TRBJ2-3; cdr3_nt: TGTGCCAGCAGCGTACTTCCGACAAGTTACACAGATACGCAGTATTTT; cdr3_aa: CASSVLPTSYTDTQYF
v_call: TRBV2; clone_size: -; d_call: TRBD2; j_call: TRBJ2-2; cdr3_nt: TGTGCCAGCAGTGTAGCGGGAGGGCCGAACACCGGGGAGCTGTTTTTT; cdr3_aa: CASSVAGGPNTGELFF
v_call: TRBV9; clone_size: -; d_call: -; j_call: TRBJ2-1; cdr3_nt: TGTGCCAGCAGCGTAGCTACGTCGGAGGTTGAGCAGTTCTTC; cdr3_aa: CASSVATSEVEQFF
v_call: TRBV27; clone_size: -; d_call: TRBD2; j_call: TRBJ2-1; cdr3_nt: TGTGCCAGCAGTCCTCGACTAGCGCCGTACAATGAGCAGTTCTTC; cdr3_aa: CASSPRLAPYNEQFF
v_call: TRBV19; clone_size: -; d_call: -; j_call: TRBJ2-3; cdr3_nt: TGTGCCAGTAACGATCGGTGGGGGAGCCCAGATACGCAGTATTTT; cdr3_aa: CASNDRWGSPDTQYF
v_call: TRBV11-2; clone_size: once; d_call: -; j_call: TRBJ1-2; cdr3_nt: TGTGCCAGCAGTCCTAAACCGGGACATGGCTACACCTTC; cdr3_aa: CASSPKPGHGYTF